Below are 9 T cell receptor beta chains sequenced from a single sample in a study of T-cell reconstitution after alpha-beta-depleted transplantation in children. The TCRbeta library was prepared with unique molecular identifiers. TCRdb reprocessed the PCR reads with MiXCR, giving one entry per CDR3 protein. The sample has 500,000 or so distinct CDR3 sequences, approximately 29% seen once. The sample was PBMCs from the stem cell graft donor, taken from the stem cell graft. Receptor source: a human donor who donated a stem cell graft to a child with aplastic anemia.

The rearrangement links TRBV11-1 to TRBJ2-3; 8 bases fit TRBD2. V dropped 1 base and J dropped 2; count of bases not matched to a gene: 14. This CDR3 has 19 amino acids. Germline CDR1 reads SGHAT; CDR2 reads FQDESV (reference sequence). The CDR3 coding sequence is TGTGCCAGCAGCTTAGAGGTACTAGCGGAGGAGGGGTACACAGATACGCAGTATTTT. This sequence encodes CASSLEVLAEEGYTDTQYF.

There are many counts of this clonotype. V is TRBV7-9 and J is TRBJ2-1, with D perhaps being TRBD1 or TRBD2 (6 bases each). Trimming removed 5 bases at V and 7 bases at J, with 12 bases between. CDR1 and CDR2 from the germline V gene are SEHNR and FQNEAQ (reference sequence). The CDR3 covers 13 residues. In DNA, the CDR3 is TGTGCCAGCAGCCTCGTAGGGGGGAATGAGCAGTTCTTC. Protein product: CASSLVGGNEQFF.

This chain joins TRBV30 and TRBJ2-2; 7 nucleotides match TRBD1. Germline V gives CDR1 GTSNPN, CDR2 SVGIG (reference sequence). This CDR3 has 13 amino acids. J was trimmed by 6 bases and V by 3 bases; bases with no gene match: 4. Written as DNA, the CDR3 is TGTGCCTGGAGCGAAGACAGGGCCGGGGAGCTGTTTTTT. Its protein product is CAWSEDRAGELFF.

This clonotype was counted only a few times. V gene TRBV4-2 combines with J gene TRBJ1-1; tentatively, D is TRBD1 (5 bases). Germline assignment: CDR1 LGHNA and CDR2 YNFKEQ. The CDR3 covers 14 residues. Trimming removed 6 bases from V and 5 bases from J, with 16 bases in between. The DNA for the CDR3 is TGTGCCAGCAGTACCGGGGCGAGCTGGACTGAAGCTTTCTTT. It specifies CASSTGASWTEAFF.

The genes are TRBV5-6 and TRBJ1-2, with 9 positions matching TRBD1. The trim removed 5 bases at V and 7 bases at J, leaving 9 bases unmatched. CDR1 is SGHDT, CDR2 YYEEEE, per germline. The CDR3 extends over 14 amino acids. CDR3 coding DNA: TGTGCCAGCAGATTTACCGGGACAGGGAGTGGCTACACCTTC. Translation: CASRFTGTGSGYTF.

The chain combines TRBV6-2 or TRBV6-3 with TRBJ2-7; 8 bases line up with TRBD1. Per germline, CDR1 MNHEY and CDR2 SVGEGT. CDR3 length equals 17 residues. V was pared by 2 bases and J by 6 bases, with 15 bases of the junction left unmatched. In nucleotides, the CDR3 is TGTGCCAGCAGTTACCCAGACCCCGGGACAGGTTGGACCGAGCAGTACTTC. It specifies CASSYPDPGTGWTEQYF.

This clonotype was seen a handful of times. V usage is TRBV7-2 and J usage is TRBJ1-1, with D unclear. Trimming took off 1 base at V and 0 bases at J, with 6 bases between the two ends. Looked up from germline, CDR1 is SGHTA and CDR2 is FQGNSA. This CDR3 spans 14 amino acids. CDR3 coding DNA: TGTGCCAGCAGCTTAGACCAGTTGAACACTGAAGCTTTCTTT. It is translated as CASSLDQLNTEAFF.

The V call is TRBV5-4, the J call TRBJ2-2, with 9 nucleotides matching TRBD1. Looked up from germline, CDR1 is SGHNT and CDR2 is YYREEE (reference sequence). V lost 7 bases to trimming and J lost 7 bases; unmatched junction nucleotides: 8. The CDR3 totals 14 residues. The DNA for the CDR3 is TGTGCCAGCCGCCGGGACAGGGCGGTCGGGGAGCTGTTTTTT. Translation: CASRRDRAVGELFF.

A few counts support this clonotype. The V call is TRBV25-1, the J call TRBJ2-1; D unclear. CDR1 is MGHDK and CDR2 is SYGVNS in the germline V gene. There are 11 residues in the CDR3. V was trimmed by 7 bases and J by 4 bases, leaving 5 bases between them. The CDR3 region has the DNA TGTGCCAGCAACTTTTACAATGAGCAGTTCTTC. Its protein product is CASNFYNEQFF.